This paragraph covers one TCR beta chain sequence. The antigen is unknown. These data belong to a study of T cell responses to AZD1222 COVID-19 vaccine. Findings and caveats of the study: Spike-specific TCR breadth and depth both grew after two AZD1222 doses. Just a handful of AZD1222 recipients were seropositive at baseline. Regions 160-218 and 743-854 held dominance among vaccine-associated CD4 TCRs, which spanned spike.

Sequencing used immunoSEQ multiplex PCR; TCRdb keeps in-frame clones, though not all of them. The sample lists around 84,000 clones; over 75% were seen once. The CDR3 is 11 amino acids. The germline gives CDR1 MDHEN, CDR2 SYDVKM. V was pared by 7 bases and J by 7 bases, with 11 bases between. The sequenced sample was peripheral blood, obtained 28 days after the second AZD1222 dose. This TCR derives from an adult who received the AZD1222 COVID-19 vaccine. The V and J genes are TRBV28 and TRBJ2-7; the D gene is possibly TRBD1 (5 bases). The CDR3 loop is CASTTHREQYF. Written as DNA, the CDR3 is TGTGCCAGCACGACCCACAGGGAGCAGTACTTC.